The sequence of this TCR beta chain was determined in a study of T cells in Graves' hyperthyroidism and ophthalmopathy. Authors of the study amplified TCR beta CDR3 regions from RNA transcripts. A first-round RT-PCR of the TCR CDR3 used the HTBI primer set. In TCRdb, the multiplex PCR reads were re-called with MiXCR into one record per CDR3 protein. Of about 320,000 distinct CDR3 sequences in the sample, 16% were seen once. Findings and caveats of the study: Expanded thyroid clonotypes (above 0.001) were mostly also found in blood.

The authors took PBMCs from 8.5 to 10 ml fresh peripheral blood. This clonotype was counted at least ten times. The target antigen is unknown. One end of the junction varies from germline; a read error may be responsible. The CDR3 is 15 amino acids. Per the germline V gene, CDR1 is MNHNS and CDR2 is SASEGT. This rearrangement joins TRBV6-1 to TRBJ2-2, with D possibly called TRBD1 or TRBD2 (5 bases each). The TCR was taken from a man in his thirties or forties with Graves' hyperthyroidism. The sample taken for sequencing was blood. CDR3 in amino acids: CASRPGTANTGELFF. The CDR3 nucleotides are TGCGCCAGCAGGCCCGGGACGGCGAACACCGGGGAGCTGTTTTTT.